This entry lists 19 T cell receptor beta chains sequenced from one sample in a study of blood T cell repertoires in COVID-19. Using immunoSEQ multiplex PCR, the repertoire was profiled, and TCRdb retains in-frame clones only, with some absent. The data contain over 350,000 clones, around 89% of them singletons. Sequenced input: PBMCs or T cells enriched from blood (not recorded which). Receptors were obtained from a woman under 30 who had recovered from COVID-19.

This CDR3 reads CSVEAGGRDTQYF. In DNA form, the CDR3 reads TGCAGCGTTGAGGCAGGGGGGAGGGATACGCAGTATTTT. The chain uses TRBV29-1 and TRBJ2-3; D is possibly TRBD1 (7 bases). This CDR3 comprises 13 residues. The germline CDR1 and CDR2 sequences are SQVTM and ANQGSEA. The V and J ends lost 3 bases and 6 bases respectively, with 13 bases between them.

The V gene is TRBV6-5, the J gene TRBJ2-7; 9 nucleotides align to TRBD1. Per the germline V gene, CDR1 is MNHEY and CDR2 is SVGAGI. The CDR3 consists of 16 residues. V dropped 4 bases and J dropped 0; count of bases not matched to a gene: 7. The CDR3 here is CASSSFRTGDSYEQYF. For the CDR3, the DNA is TGTGCCAGCAGTTCCTTTAGGACAGGGGACTCCTACGAGCAGTACTTC.

The genes are TRBV4-2 and TRBJ2-5; 12 bases are a match to TRBD2. The germline V gene has CDR1 LGHNA and CDR2 YNFKEQ. Germline trimming cut 0 bases from V and 5 bases from J; bases unmatched to any gene: 7. The CDR3 consists of 17 residues. Here the CDR3 reads CASSQEASGGARETQYF. Here the CDR3 DNA reads TGTGCCAGCAGCCAAGAAGCTAGCGGGGGGGCACGGGAGACCCAGTACTTC.

The V and J genes are TRBV18 and TRBJ1-4; 8 bases fit TRBD1. The ends lost 2 bases at V and 8 bases at J; junction bases unmatched: 10. In germline, CDR1 is KGHSH, CDR2 LQKENI. The CDR3 consists of 16 residues. The chain's CDR3 is CASSPWKGQDEEKLFF. As DNA, the CDR3 is TGTGCCAGCTCACCATGGAAGGGACAGGACGAAGAAAAACTGTTTTTT.

The chain links TRBV6-5 to TRBJ1-5; the D gene is possibly TRBD1 (6 bases). CDR3 length equals 14 residues. Germline loops: CDR1 MNHEY, CDR2 SVGAGI. Trimming removed 5 bases at V and 3 bases at J, with 11 bases between. CDR3 sequence (DNA): TGTGCCAGCAGTACAGGGCCGTACAATCAGCCCCAGCATTTT. Translating gives CASSTGPYNQPQHF.

V usage is TRBV5-6 and J usage is TRBJ2-2, with a tentative D call TRBD1 (5 bases). The CDR3 loop spans 13 amino acids. The V end lost 3 bases, the J end lost 4 bases, and 7 bases lay between the germline ends. Germline CDR1 and CDR2: SGHDT and YYEEEE. Written as DNA, the CDR3 is TGTGCCAGCAGCTCGGACATCACCGGGGAGCTGTTTTTT. Translation: CASSSDITGELFF.

V gene TRBV27 combines with J gene TRBJ1-3; possibly TRBD1 for D (5 bases). CDR1 MNHEY and CDR2 SMNVEV come from the germline V gene (reference sequence). V was trimmed by 6 bases and J by 4 bases, leaving 16 bases between them. The CDR3 has 15 amino acids. The CDR3 DNA reads TGTGCCAGCAGGGGCAGGGTAAGTACAGGAAACACCATATATTTT. It encodes CASRGRVSTGNTIYF.

The V and J genes are TRBV3-1 (or the pseudogene TRBV3-2) and TRBJ1-6; 10 bases match TRBD1. CDR3 length equals 13 residues. CDR1 and CDR2 (germline): LGHDT, YNNKEL (reference sequence). V lost 9 bases to trimming and J lost 10 bases; unmatched junction nucleotides: 6. CDR3 loop: CARVGQGKSPLHF. CDR3 bases: TGTGCCAGAGTGGGACAGGGGAAGTCACCCCTCCACTTT.

This clone was detected once. The chain is built from TRBV10-3 and TRBJ1-1; 8 bases match TRBD1. With 6 bases clipped from V and 2 bases from J, the junction kept 11 bases outside the gene matches. The CDR3 length is 16 residues. The germline gives CDR1 ENHRY, CDR2 SYGVKD. The CDR3 DNA reads TGTGCCATCAGCCCCCGGGGGACAGGAACTAACACTGAAGCTTTCTTT. Translation: CAISPRGTGTNTEAFF.

CDR3 protein: CASSLYQRGWYEQYF. CDR3 sequence (DNA): TGTGCCAGCAGTTTATACCAGCGGGGATGGTACGAGCAGTACTTC. This chain connects TRBV28 to TRBJ2-7; 7 bases are shared with TRBD2. This CDR3 is 15 amino acids long. V lost 1 base, J lost 4 bases, and 7 bases stayed unmatched. The V gene's germline CDR1 is MDHEN and CDR2 SYDVKM.

The genes are TRBV27 and TRBJ2-7, with 10 bases matching TRBD1. In germline, CDR1 is MNHEY, CDR2 SMNVEV (reference sequence). The CDR3 extends over 14 amino acids. V shed 6 bases and J 3 bases; nucleotides not matched to a gene: 5. This CDR3 is CASSLGQGRYEQYF. The CDR3 coding sequence is TGTGCCAGCAGCCTGGGACAGGGGCGCTACGAGCAGTACTTC.

In its sample, this clone was seen a few times. The V and J genes are TRBV5-1 and TRBJ2-1; a possible D gene is TRBD1 (6 bases). This CDR3 has 14 residues. V shed 3 bases and J shed 9 bases, with 16 bases lying between them. Germline CDR1 reads SGHRS; CDR2 reads YFSETQ. In DNA form, the CDR3 reads TGCGCCAGCAGCTCCCACAGGGAGTACGCTGAGCAGTTCTTC. This translates into CASSSHREYAEQFF.

The chain has TRBV18 and TRBJ1-3, with D possibly TRBD1 on 6 matching bases. Germline assignment: CDR1 KGHSH and CDR2 LQKENI. The CDR3 contains 17 residues. The V end was cut by 2 bases, the J end by 0 bases, with 14 bases between. CDR3 in amino acids: CASSPTRDRYSGNTIYF. CDR3 bases: TGTGCCAGCTCACCAACCCGCGACAGGTACTCTGGAAACACCATATATTTT.

This chain uses TRBV5-4 with TRBJ1-6; the match to TRBD1 covers 10 bases. The CDR3 has 15 amino acids. V was clipped by 0 bases and J by 6 bases; unmatched bases: 0. CDR1 is SGHNT and CDR2 is YYREEE in the germline V gene (reference sequence). The CDR3 is CASSLGTGGNSPLHF. The DNA for the CDR3 is TGTGCCAGCAGCTTGGGGACAGGGGGTAATTCACCCCTCCACTTT.

Comments on this clone: One end of the junction varies from germline; a read error may be responsible. V is TRBV4-3 and J is TRBJ1-5, with D unclear. Germline assignment: CDR1 LGHNA and CDR2 YSLEER. CDR3 length equals 19 residues. The chain's CDR3 is CASSQDFGISRGLNQPQHF. DNA for the CDR3: TGCGCCAGCAGTCAAGATTTCGGGATTTCCCGAGGGCTTAATCAGCCCCAGCATTTT.

The chain has TRBV25-1 and TRBJ2-7; 7 bases fit TRBD2. J lost 4 bases, V lost 3 bases, and 3 bases had no gene match. CDR3 size: 13 residues. CDR1 and CDR2 from the germline V gene are MGHDK and SYGVNS. This CDR3 reads CASSEAGLYEQYF. CDR3 DNA sequence: TGTGCCAGCAGTGAGGCGGGACTATACGAGCAGTACTTC.

The genes are TRBV7-9 and TRBJ2-7, with 8 bases fitting TRBD2. Germline V lookup: CDR1 SEHNR, CDR2 FQNEAQ (reference sequence). Trimming cost V 1 base and J 6 bases; bases outside gene matches: 11. CDR3 length: 16 residues. The CDR3: CASSLDRGGGLREQYF. The CDR3 nucleotides read TGTGCCAGCAGCTTAGATCGGGGGGGTGGTTTGCGCGAGCAGTACTTC.

The CDR3 spells CASSRQGNQPQHF. As DNA, the CDR3 is TGTGCCAGCAGTCGACAGGGAAATCAGCCCCAGCATTTT. The J gene is TRBJ1-5, the V gene TRBV27; 7 nucleotides align to TRBD1. In germline, CDR1 is MNHEY, CDR2 SMNVEV (reference sequence). Trimming cost V 5 bases and J 4 bases; bases outside gene matches: 2. The CDR3 is 13 amino acids.

V gene TRBV5-1 combines with J gene TRBJ2-7, with D possibly TRBD1 on 5 matching bases. CDR3 length: 16 amino acids. CDR1 SGHRS and CDR2 YFSETQ come from the germline V gene. The V end lost 4 bases, the J end lost 3 bases, and 20 bases lay between the germline ends. Here the CDR3 DNA reads TGCGCCAGCAGCGTTTGGGTAGGACAACTTTTCTACGAGCAGTACTTC. Its protein product is CASSVWVGQLFYEQYF.